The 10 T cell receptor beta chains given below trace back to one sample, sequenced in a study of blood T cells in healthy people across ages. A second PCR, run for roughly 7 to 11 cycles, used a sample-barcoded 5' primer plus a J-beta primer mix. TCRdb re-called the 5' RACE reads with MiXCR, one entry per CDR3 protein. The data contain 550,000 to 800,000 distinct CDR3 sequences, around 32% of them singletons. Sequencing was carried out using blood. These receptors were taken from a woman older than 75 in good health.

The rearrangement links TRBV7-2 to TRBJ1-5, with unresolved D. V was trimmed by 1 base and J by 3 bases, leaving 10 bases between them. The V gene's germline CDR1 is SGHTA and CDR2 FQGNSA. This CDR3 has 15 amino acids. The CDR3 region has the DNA TGTGCCAGCAGCTTAGACGTAGGAGCCAATCAGCCCCAGCATTTT. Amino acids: CASSLDVGANQPQHF.

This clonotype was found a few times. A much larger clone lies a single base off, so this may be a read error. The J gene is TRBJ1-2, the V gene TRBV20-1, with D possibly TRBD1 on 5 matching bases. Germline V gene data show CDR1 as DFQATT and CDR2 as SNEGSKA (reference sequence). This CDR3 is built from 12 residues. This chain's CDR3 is CSAQRQNHGNTF. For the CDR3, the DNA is TGCAGTGCGCAACGACAGAATCATGGCAACACCTTC.

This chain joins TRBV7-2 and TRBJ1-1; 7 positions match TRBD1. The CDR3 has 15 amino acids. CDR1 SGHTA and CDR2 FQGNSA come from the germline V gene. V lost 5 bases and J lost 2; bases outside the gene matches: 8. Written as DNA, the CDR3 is TGTGCCAGCAGCCTGACAGGGATCAGTAACACTGAAGCTTTCTTT. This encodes CASSLTGISNTEAFF.

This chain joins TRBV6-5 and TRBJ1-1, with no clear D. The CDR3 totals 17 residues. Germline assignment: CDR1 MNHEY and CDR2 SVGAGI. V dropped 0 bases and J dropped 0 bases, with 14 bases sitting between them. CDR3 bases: TGTGCCAGCAGTTACTCGTACAGTCAGACTATGAACACTGAAGCTTTCTTT. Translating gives CASSYSYSQTMNTEAFF.

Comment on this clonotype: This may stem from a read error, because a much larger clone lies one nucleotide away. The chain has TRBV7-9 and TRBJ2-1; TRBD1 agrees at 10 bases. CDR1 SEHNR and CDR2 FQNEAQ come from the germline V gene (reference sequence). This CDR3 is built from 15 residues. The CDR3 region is CASSPGTGAYNEQVF. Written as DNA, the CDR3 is TGTGCCAGCAGTCCCGGGACAGGGGCCTACAATGAGCAGGTCTTC.

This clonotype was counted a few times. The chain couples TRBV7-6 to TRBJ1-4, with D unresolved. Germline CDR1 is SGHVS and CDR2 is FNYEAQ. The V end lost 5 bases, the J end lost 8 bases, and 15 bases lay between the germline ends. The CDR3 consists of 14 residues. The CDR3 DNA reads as TGTGCCAGCAGCCCCCGGGTCGGGAGGGAAAAACTGTTTTTT. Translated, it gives CASSPRVGREKLFF.

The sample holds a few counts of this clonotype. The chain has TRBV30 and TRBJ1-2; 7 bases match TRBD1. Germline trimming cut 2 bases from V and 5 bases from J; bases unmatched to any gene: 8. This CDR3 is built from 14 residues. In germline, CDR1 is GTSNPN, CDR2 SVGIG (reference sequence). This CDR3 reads CAWSFDEGAYGYTF. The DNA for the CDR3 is TGTGCCTGGAGTTTCGACGAGGGGGCTTATGGCTACACCTTC.

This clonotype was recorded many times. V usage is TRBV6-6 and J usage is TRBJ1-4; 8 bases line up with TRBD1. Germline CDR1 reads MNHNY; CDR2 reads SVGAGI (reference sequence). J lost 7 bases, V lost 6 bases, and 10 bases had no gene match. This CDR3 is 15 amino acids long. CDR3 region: CASRRQGRSLEKLFF. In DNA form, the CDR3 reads TGTGCCAGCAGACGACAGGGGCGTTCTCTTGAAAAACTGTTTTTT.

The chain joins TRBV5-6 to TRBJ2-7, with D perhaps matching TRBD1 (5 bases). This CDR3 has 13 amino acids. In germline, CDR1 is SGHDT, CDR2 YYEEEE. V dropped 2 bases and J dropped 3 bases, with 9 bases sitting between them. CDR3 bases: TGTGCCAGCAGCTTCCTACAGGTCTACGAGCAGTACTTC. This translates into CASSFLQVYEQYF.

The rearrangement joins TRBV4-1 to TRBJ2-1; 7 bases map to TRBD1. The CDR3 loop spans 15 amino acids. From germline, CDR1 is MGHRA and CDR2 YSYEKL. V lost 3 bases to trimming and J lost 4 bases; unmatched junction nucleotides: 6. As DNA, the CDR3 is TGCGCCAGCAGCCAGGTAGACAGGGAATACAATGAGCAGTTCTTC. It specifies CASSQVDREYNEQFF.